The 7 T cell receptor beta chains below were found in one sample sequenced in a study of cytotoxic CD8 clonotypes in ibrutinib-treated CLL. Method: immunoSEQ multiplex PCR; TCRdb's copy keeps in-frame clones and lacks some. The sample carries about 56,000 clones, roughly 50% recorded once. Material: PBMCs, obtained after 24 months of ibrutinib treatment. The receptors were gathered from a human donor with chronic lymphocytic leukemia.

The V call is TRBV2, the J call TRBJ1-2; 9 positions match TRBD1. The germline V gene encodes CDR1 SNHLY and CDR2 FYNNEI. The length of the CDR3 is 14 residues. The V and J ends lost 8 bases and 6 bases, in that order; junction bases with no gene match: 10. Here the CDR3 reads CASSSAGTGNGYTF. CDR3 bases: TGTGCCAGCTCTTCGGCCGGGACAGGGAATGGCTACACCTTC.

The genes are TRBV2 and TRBJ2-1; TRBD1 aligns across 9 bases. CDR1 is SNHLY, CDR2 FYNNEI, per germline. The CDR3 has 14 residues. The ends lost 6 bases at V and 4 bases at J; junction bases unmatched: 4. This CDR3 reads CASRLQGAYNEQFF. CDR3 nucleotide sequence: TGTGCCAGCAGATTACAGGGGGCTTACAATGAGCAGTTCTTC.

This chain connects TRBV5-1 to TRBJ2-1; unclear D gene. CDR3 length: 12 residues. V lost 2 bases, J lost 9 bases, and 9 bases lay in between. CDR1 is SGHRS and CDR2 is YFSETQ in the germline V gene. This chain's CDR3 is CASSFKVGEQFF. CDR3 bases: TGCGCCAGCAGCTTTAAAGTGGGTGAGCAGTTCTTC. Full variable domain (missing parts from reference TRBV5-1 and TRBJ2-1): KAGVTQTPRYLIKTRGQQVTLSCSPISGHRSVSWYQQTPGQGLQFLFEYFSETQRNKGNFPGRFSGRQFSNSRSEMNVSTLELGDSALYLCASSFKVGEQFFGPGTRLTVL.

The V and J genes are TRBV28 and TRBJ2-1; TRBD2 agrees at 11 bases. The length of the CDR3 is 16 residues. Looked up from germline, CDR1 is MDHEN and CDR2 is SYDVKM. Trimming removed 3 bases from V and 9 bases from J; junction bases left unmatched: 10. The CDR3 protein is CASSLLLAGVLGEQFF. In DNA form, the CDR3 reads TGTGCCAGCAGTTTGCTACTAGCGGGAGTTTTGGGTGAGCAGTTCTTC.

The chain uses TRBV2 and TRBJ2-5, with D possibly TRBD1 on 5 matching bases. Trimming cost V 3 bases and J 1 base, with 9 bases left between them. The CDR3 runs to 14 residues. Germline V gene sequence: CDR1 SNHLY, CDR2 FYNNEI. The CDR3 nucleotides are TGTGCCAGCAGTGATCGACAGCGCCAAGAGACCCAGTACTTC. Its translation is CASSDRQRQETQYF. The entire variable domain, with the rest obtained from reference TRBV2 and TRBJ2-5, is as follows: EPEVTQTPSHQVTQMGQEVILRCVPISNHLYFYWYRQILGQKVEFLVSFYNNEISEKSEIFDDQFSVERPDGSNFTLKIRSTKLEDSAMYFCASSDRQRQETQYFGPGTRLLVL.

The rearrangement uses TRBV5-6 and TRBJ1-2, with 11 bases identical to TRBD1. This CDR3 has 16 residues. Germline lookup yields CDR1 SGHDT and CDR2 YYEEEE. The ends lost 4 bases at V and 6 bases at J; junction bases unmatched: 11. The CDR3 coding sequence is TGTGCCAGCAGCCTACCCGGGACAGGGGGTAATAATGGCTACACCTTC. Its protein is CASSLPGTGGNNGYTF.

This clone has ten or more counts. This sequence joins TRBV15 and TRBJ1-2; D perhaps matches TRBD1 (6 bases). This CDR3 contains 13 residues. Trimming removed 4 bases from V and 7 bases from J, with 13 bases in between. Germline V gene data show CDR1 as LNHNV and CDR2 as YYDKDF (reference sequence). Written as DNA, the CDR3 is TGTGCCACCAGCACACAGGGATTGGGTGGCTACACCTTC. It codes for CATSTQGLGGYTF. The full variable domain, with the rest looked up from reference TRBV15 and TRBJ1-2, is DAMVIQNPRYQVTQFGKPVTLSCSQTLNHNVMYWYQQKSSQAPKLLFHYYDKDFNNEADTPDNFQSRRPNTSFCFLDIRSPGLGDTAMYLCATSTQGLGGYTFGSGTRLTVV.